There are a few counts of the clone carrying this T cell receptor beta chain. Its antigen remains unknown. These data belong to a study of identical twins. Findings and caveats of the study: Zero-insertion analyses were open to partial confounding by invariant MAIT and iNKT cells. Whereas memory repertoires showed no such difference, abundant cord blood beta clonotypes carried fewer insertions.

Trimming removed 4 bases from V and 4 bases from J; junction bases left unmatched: 12. Germline values: CDR1 KGHSH, CDR2 LQKENI. The CDR3 is 16 residues long. MiXCR was run by TCRdb on the 5' RACE reads, yielding one entry per CDR3 protein. Seen here are approximately 230,000 distinct CDR3 sequences, more than 12% observed once, and the top ten hold around 9%. The chain employs TRBV18 and TRBJ1-2, with 7 bases identical to TRBD1. The receptor was derived from a woman aged 18-29 years in good health. Source material: memory (CD45RO+) T cells sorted from blood. CDR3 loop: CASSQNLQGDSYGYTF. CDR3 nucleotides: TGTGCCAGCTCACAAAACCTCCAAGGGGACAGCTATGGCTACACCTTC.